The rows below give T cell receptor beta chains drawn from one sample of a study of quantifying T cell responses using KT2 cells. TCRdb ran MiXCR on the UMI-ligation and nested PCR reads and lists one entry per CDR3 protein. The sample has approximately 41,000 distinct CDR3 sequences; about 15% are singletons. Source material: PBMCs spiked with cells of the T cell clone KT2. The receptors were gathered from a human donor. Each CDR3 is given with its conserved first and last residue. The order of the fields is D gene, V gene, J gene, CDR3 protein. D genes are given only for firm matches.

TRBD2	TRBV7-2	TRBJ2-1	CASSLEGLAVNEQFF
.	TRBV12-3/TRBV12-4	TRBJ1-5	CASSYSWEPQHF
TRBD2	TRBV15	TRBJ2-7	CATSRDAGTSGYEQYF
.	TRBV20-1	TRBJ1-1	CSAREMAKNSEAFF
.	TRBV12-3/TRBV12-4	TRBJ1-4	CASSPMDWGDEKLFF
.	TRBV18	TRBJ2-1	CASSPPGRTSYNEQFF
.	TRBV7-2	TRBJ2-6	CASSLGPGANVLTF
TRBD2	TRBV6-5	TRBJ2-1	CASSYWTTSETINEQFF
.	TRBV7-2	TRBJ2-5	CASSLQGKETQYF
TRBD1	TRBV6-5	TRBJ1-2	CASSYDRGTYGYTF
TRBD1	TRBV23-1	TRBJ2-7	CASSHCSGTEVAYEQYF
TRBD1	TRBV12-3/TRBV12-4	TRBJ1-1	CASSETGGQAFF
TRBD1	TRBV6-1	TRBJ2-1	CASSGTGGGYPDNEQFF
.	TRBV7-6	TRBJ2-3	CASSRTTDTQYF
TRBD1	TRBV27	TRBJ1-6	CASSPDRENSPLHF
.	TRBV2	TRBJ2-7	CASSVSGQTYEQYF
TRBD2	TRBV6-5	TRBJ2-3	CASSRLAGVPDTQYF
TRBD1	TRBV20-1	TRBJ2-3	CSAETGSETDTQYF
TRBD1	TRBV27	TRBJ1-2	CASSQILQTGGAGYTF
.	TRBV12-3/TRBV12-4	TRBJ2-7	CASSFSAGASYEQYF
.	TRBV6-2/TRBV6-3	TRBJ2-2	CASSYFSNTGELFF
TRBD2	TRBV7-9	TRBJ2-1	CASSPRLAGGLSSYNEQFF
TRBD1	TRBV20-1	TRBJ1-2	CSARVRDRVDYGYTF
.	TRBV5-1	TRBJ1-4	CASSQNELEKLFF
TRBD1	TRBV2	TRBJ1-2	CASSSSRDRSSNYGYTF
.	TRBV5-4	TRBJ1-2	CASSLWTANYGYTF
TRBD1	TRBV4-1	TRBJ1-2	CASSPTIDRDGYTF
.	TRBV2	TRBJ2-1	CASKWDEQFF